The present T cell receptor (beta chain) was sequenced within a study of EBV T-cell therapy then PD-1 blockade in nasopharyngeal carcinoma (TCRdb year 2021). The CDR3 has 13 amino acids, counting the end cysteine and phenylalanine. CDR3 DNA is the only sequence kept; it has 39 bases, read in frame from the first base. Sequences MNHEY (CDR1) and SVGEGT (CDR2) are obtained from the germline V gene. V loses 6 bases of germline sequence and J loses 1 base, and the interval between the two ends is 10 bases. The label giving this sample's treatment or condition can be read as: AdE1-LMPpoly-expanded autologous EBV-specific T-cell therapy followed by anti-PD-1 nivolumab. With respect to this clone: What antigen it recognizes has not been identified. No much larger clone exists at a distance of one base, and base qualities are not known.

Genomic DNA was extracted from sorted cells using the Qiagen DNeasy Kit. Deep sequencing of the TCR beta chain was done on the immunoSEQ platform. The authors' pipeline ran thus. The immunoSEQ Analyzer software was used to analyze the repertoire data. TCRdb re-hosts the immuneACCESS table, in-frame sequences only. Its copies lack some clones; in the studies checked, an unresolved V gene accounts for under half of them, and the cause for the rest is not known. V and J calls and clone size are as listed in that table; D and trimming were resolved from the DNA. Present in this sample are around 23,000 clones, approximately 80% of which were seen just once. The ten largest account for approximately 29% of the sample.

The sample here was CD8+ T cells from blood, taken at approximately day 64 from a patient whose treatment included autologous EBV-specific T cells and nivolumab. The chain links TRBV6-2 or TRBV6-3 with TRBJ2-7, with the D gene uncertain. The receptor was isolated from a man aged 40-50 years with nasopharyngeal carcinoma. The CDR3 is CASSDVTSYEQYF. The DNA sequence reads TGTGCCAGCAGCGATGTCACTTCCTACGAGCAGTACTTC.